These 10 T cell receptor beta chains came from one sample sequenced in a study of blood T cell repertoires in COVID-19. The method was immunoSEQ multiplex PCR; TCRdb's version includes in-frame clones alone and lacks a portion of them. The sample has approximately 170,000 clones, around four fifths seen once. Sequences were obtained from peripheral blood. These receptors all come from a man between 35 and 55 years old who had recovered from COVID-19.

This rearrangement joins TRBV11-3 to TRBJ1-4; D remains ambiguous. This CDR3 has 15 amino acids. The V and J ends lost 4 bases and 7 bases respectively, with 16 bases between them. The germline CDR1 and CDR2 sequences are SGHNT and YENEEA. CDR3 coding DNA: TGTGCCAGCAGCTCGGGGAGAGGGAAAGGTGAAAAACTGTTTTTT. It codes for CASSSGRGKGEKLFF.

This clone was recorded only once. The J gene is TRBJ1-5, the V gene TRBV18; D gene unclear. From germline, CDR1 is KGHSH and CDR2 LQKENI. This CDR3 has 14 residues. The V gene lost 0 bases and the J gene lost 5 bases, with 8 bases spanning the gap. The DNA for the CDR3 is TGTGCCAGCTCACCACCAGCTTCCTATCAGCCCCAGCATTTT. It translates to CASSPPASYQPQHF.

The rearrangement joins TRBV1 to TRBJ2-1; the table's D gene call, TRBD2, was not cross checked with the DNA. TRBV1 has pseudogene status. The length of the CDR3 is 16 residues. The CDR3 DNA reads TGCACCAGCAGCCAAGATCGAGCGGGGGCCGACAATGAGCAGTTCTTC. Translating gives CTSSQDRAGADNEQFF.

This clone has more than one count but fewer than ten. J is TRBJ1-2 and V is TRBV25-1, with no clear D. Germline assignment: CDR1 MGHDK and CDR2 SYGVNS. The length of the CDR3 is 14 residues. Trimming removed 0 bases at V and 1 base at J, with 6 bases between. The CDR3 region has the DNA TGTGCCAGCAGTGAATATGTCAGTAACTATGGCTACACCTTC. Amino acids: CASSEYVSNYGYTF.

The chain has TRBV3-1 (or the pseudogene TRBV3-2) and TRBJ2-3; the match to TRBD2 covers 9 bases. This CDR3 spans 18 amino acids. Germline CDR1 reads LGHDT; CDR2 reads YNNKEL (reference sequence). Trimming removed 4 bases from V and 2 bases from J; junction bases left unmatched: 13. The CDR3 nucleotides are TGTGCCAGCAGCCCCCGGGGACTAGCCTTACCAACCACAGATACGCAGTATTTT. This gives the protein CASSPRGLALPTTDTQYF.

This clone was picked up a small number of times. This chain links TRBV27 with TRBJ2-1; the match to TRBD2 covers 7 bases. The germline V gene encodes CDR1 MNHEY and CDR2 SMNVEV (reference sequence). This CDR3 contains 13 residues. Germline trimming cut 6 bases from V and 1 base from J; bases unmatched to any gene: 0. CDR3 in DNA: TGTGCCAGCAGGCGGGGGTCCTACAATGAGCAGTTCTTC. Amino acids: CASRRGSYNEQFF.

J is TRBJ1-6 and V is TRBV11-2; D gene ambiguous. V lost 5 bases and J 14 bases, leaving 13 bases between the germline ends. The CDR3 runs 12 residues. Germline V gene data show CDR1 as SGHAT and CDR2 as FQNNGV. The CDR3, as DNA: TGTGCCAGCAGCCACTTACGAGAGTCCCTCCACTTT. Its protein product is CASSHLRESLHF.

The chain has TRBV18 and TRBJ1-1; 7 nucleotides line up with TRBD1. CDR1 is KGHSH, CDR2 LQKENI, per germline. This CDR3 has 14 residues. J lost 2 bases, V lost 5 bases, and 5 bases had no gene match. CDR3 sequence (DNA): TGTGCCAGCTCAACGGACAGGTCTAACACTGAAGCTTTCTTT. Encoded protein: CASSTDRSNTEAFF.

The chain recombines TRBV7-2 with TRBJ2-1; 7 bases fit TRBD1. V lost 3 bases, J lost 7 bases, and 3 bases stayed unmatched. Germline loops: CDR1 SGHTA, CDR2 FQGNSA. This CDR3 spans 13 amino acids. The CDR3 DNA reads TGTGCCAGCAGCTTGGCAGGGGGAAATGAGCAGTTCTTC. Translation: CASSLAGGNEQFF.

This chain connects TRBV9 to TRBJ1-4; 10 nucleotides match TRBD1. V was clipped by 4 bases and J by 7 bases; unmatched bases: 10. The CDR3 extends over 16 amino acids. Germline lookup yields CDR1 SGDLS and CDR2 YYNGEE. CDR3 sequence: CASSPGDRGRGEKLFF. The CDR3 DNA reads as TGTGCCAGCAGCCCCGGTGACAGGGGGCGAGGTGAAAAACTGTTTTTT.